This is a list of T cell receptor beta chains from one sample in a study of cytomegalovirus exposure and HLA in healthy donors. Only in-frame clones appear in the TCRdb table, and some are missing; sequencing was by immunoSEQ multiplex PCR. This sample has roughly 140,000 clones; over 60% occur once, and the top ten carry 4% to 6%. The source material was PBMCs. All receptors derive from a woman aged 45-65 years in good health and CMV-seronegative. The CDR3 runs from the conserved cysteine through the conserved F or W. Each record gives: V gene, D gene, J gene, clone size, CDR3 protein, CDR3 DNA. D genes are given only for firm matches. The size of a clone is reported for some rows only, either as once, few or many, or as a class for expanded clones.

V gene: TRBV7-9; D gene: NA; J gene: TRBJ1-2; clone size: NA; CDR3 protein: CASSHESEVDGYTF; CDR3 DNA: TGTGCCAGCAGCCATGAATCCGAGGTCGATGGCTACACCTTC
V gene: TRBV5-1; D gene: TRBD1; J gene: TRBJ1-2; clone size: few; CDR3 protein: CASSLGQGDGYTF; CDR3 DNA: TGCGCCAGCAGCTTGGGACAGGGAGATGGCTACACCTTC
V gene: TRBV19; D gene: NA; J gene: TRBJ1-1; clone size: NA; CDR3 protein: CASSMGSGGYTEAFF; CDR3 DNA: TGTGCCAGTAGTATGGGGAGCGGGGGCTACACTGAAGCTTTCTTT
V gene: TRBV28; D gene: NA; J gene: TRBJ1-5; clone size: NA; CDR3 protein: CASKQGQEPQHF; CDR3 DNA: TGTGCCAGCAAGCAGGGCCAGGAGCCCCAGCATTTT
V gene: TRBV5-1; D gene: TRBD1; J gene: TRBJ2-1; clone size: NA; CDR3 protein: CASSQGASSYNEQFF; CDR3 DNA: TGCGCCAGCAGCCAGGGGGCTAGCTCCTACAATGAGCAGTTCTTC
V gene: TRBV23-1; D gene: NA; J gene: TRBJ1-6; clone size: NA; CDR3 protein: CASSHRTALDSPLHF; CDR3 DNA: TGCGCCAGCAGTCACCGGACAGCCTTGGATTCACCCCTCCACTTT
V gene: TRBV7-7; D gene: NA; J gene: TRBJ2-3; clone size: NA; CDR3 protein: CASSLSLARGLGTDTQYF; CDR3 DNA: TGTGCTAGCAGCTTGTCCCTAGCCAGGGGATTAGGAACAGATACGCAGTATTTT
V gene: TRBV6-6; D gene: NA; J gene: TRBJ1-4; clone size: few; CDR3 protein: CASSYLGGGGEKLFF; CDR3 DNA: TGTGCCAGCAGTTACCTGGGCGGGGGCGGCGAAAAACTGTTTTTT
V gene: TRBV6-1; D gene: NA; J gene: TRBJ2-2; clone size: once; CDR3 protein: CASSGLVGTFEELFF; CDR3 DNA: TGTGCCAGCAGTGGATTAGTGGGGACATTCGAGGAGCTGTTTTTT
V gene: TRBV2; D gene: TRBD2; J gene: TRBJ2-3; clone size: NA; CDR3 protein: CASSSLAGGRTDTQYF; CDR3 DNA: TGTGCCAGCAGTTCTCTAGCGGGGGGGCGCACAGATACGCAGTATTTT
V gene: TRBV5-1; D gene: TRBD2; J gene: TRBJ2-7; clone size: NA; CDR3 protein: CASRSSGRDEQYF; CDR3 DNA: TGCGCCAGCAGATCTAGCGGGCGAGACGAGCAGTACTTC
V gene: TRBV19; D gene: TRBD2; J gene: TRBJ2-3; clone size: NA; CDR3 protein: CASSPLGLAGKIDTQYF; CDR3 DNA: TGTGCCAGTAGTCCATTGGGACTAGCGGGAAAGATTGATACGCAGTATTTT
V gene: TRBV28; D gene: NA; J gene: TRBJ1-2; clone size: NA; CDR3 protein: CASSLTDYGYTF; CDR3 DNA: TGTGCCAGCAGCCTTACAGATTATGGCTACACCTTC
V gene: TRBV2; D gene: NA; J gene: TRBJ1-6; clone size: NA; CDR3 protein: CAGSESGFSPLHF; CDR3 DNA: TGTGCCGGCAGTGAATCGGGGTTTTCACCCCTCCACTTT
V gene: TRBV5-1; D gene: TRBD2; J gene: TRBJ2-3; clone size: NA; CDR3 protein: CASSFGGLAGGPSTDTQYF; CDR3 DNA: TGCGCCAGCAGCTTCGGTGGACTAGCGGGGGGTCCTAGCACAGATACGCAGTATTTT
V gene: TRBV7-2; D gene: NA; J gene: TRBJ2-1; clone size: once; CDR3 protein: CASSLTSDSWNEQFF; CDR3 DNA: TGTGCCAGCAGCTTGACCTCGGACTCCTGGAATGAGCAGTTCTTC
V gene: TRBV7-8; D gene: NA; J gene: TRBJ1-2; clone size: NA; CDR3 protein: CASSLDSVEGYTF; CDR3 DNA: TGTGCCAGCAGCTTGGACAGTGTCGAGGGCTACACCTTC
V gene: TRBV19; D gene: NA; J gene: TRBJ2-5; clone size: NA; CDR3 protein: CASSIQIQETQYF; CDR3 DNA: TGTGCCAGTAGTATACAGATCCAAGAGACCCAGTACTTC
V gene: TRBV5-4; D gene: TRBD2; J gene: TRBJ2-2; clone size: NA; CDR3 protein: CASSRRPGLNTGELFF; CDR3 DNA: TGTGCCAGCAGCCGCCGACCGGGACTAAACACCGGGGAGCTGTTTTTT
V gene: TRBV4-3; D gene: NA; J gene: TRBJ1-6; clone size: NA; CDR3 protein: CASNHDGGDNSPLHF; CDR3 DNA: TGCGCCAGCAACCACGACGGGGGGGATAATTCACCCCTCCACTTT
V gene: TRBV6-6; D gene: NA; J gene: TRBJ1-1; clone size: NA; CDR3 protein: CASTQARNTEAFF; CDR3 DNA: TGTGCCAGCACACAGGCGCGGAACACTGAAGCTTTCTTT
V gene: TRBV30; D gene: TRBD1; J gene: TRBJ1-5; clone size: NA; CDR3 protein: CAWSAITGDQPQHF; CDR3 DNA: TGTGCCTGGAGTGCAATCACAGGGGATCAGCCCCAGCATTTT
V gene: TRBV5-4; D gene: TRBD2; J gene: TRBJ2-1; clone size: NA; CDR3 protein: CASSFTAGAYDNEQFF; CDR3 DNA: TGTGCCAGCAGCTTTACAGCGGGGGCCTATGACAATGAGCAGTTCTTC
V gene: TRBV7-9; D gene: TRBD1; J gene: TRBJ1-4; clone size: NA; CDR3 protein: CASSVGQGGRFGEKLFF; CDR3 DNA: TGTGCCAGCAGCGTTGGACAGGGAGGAAGGTTCGGTGAAAAACTGTTTTTT
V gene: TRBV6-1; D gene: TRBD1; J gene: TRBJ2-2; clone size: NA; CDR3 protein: CASSEGQGPTGELFF; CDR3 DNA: TGTGCCAGCAGTGAGGGACAGGGGCCCACCGGGGAGCTGTTTTTT
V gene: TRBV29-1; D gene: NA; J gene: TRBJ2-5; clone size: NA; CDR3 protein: CSVGDSPETQYF; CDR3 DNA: TGCAGCGTGGGGGACTCCCCGGAGACCCAGTACTTC